The present TCR beta chain was sequenced within a study of blood T cell repertoires in COVID-19. TCRdb keeps only in-frame clones here, not all; method: immunoSEQ multiplex PCR. The sample consists of about 170,000 clones, approximately 80% of them appearing once. Assignment of participants to cohorts was predicated upon participant-reported clinical history. For recovered donors of Cohort 3, there were two negative PCRs, clearance, or symptom resolution. CDR3 length: 15 residues. Germline V gene data show CDR1 as MNHEY and CDR2 as SVGAGI. Trimming removed 5 bases at V and 4 bases at J, with 17 bases between.

This TCR came from a man between 50 and 59 years old who had recovered from COVID-19. The rearrangement uses TRBV6-5 and TRBJ1-1, with D tentatively TRBD1 (6 bases). Material for sequencing was PBMCs or T cells enriched from blood (not recorded which). Here the CDR3 reads CASSPPAAGVTEAFF. CDR3 DNA: TGTGCCAGCAGTCCTCCCGCGGCAGGGGTCACTGAAGCTTTCTTT.